Shown below are 10 T cell receptor beta chains from a single sample sequenced in a study of T cell responses to AZD1222 COVID-19 vaccine. The protocol was immunoSEQ multiplex PCR, while the TCRdb copy is restricted to in-frame clones and leaves out a portion. The sample comprises some 130,000 clones, approximately 89% of which are singletons, and 2.5% to 3.5% rests with the top ten. Specimen: peripheral blood, collected on day 0 of AZD1222 vaccination. Receptors originate from an adult in good health.

This sequence joins TRBV5-6 and TRBJ1-3, with D possibly being TRBD1 (5 bases). Germline CDR1 SGHDT, CDR2 YYEEEE. Trimming stripped 3 bases from V and 3 bases from J, with 10 bases between. The CDR3 consists of 14 residues. The CDR3 region is CASSSRVGGNTIYF. The CDR3 nucleotides are TGTGCCAGCAGCTCCAGGGTGGGTGGAAACACCATATATTTT.

The chain links TRBV5-4 to TRBJ1-1; 9 bases are shared with TRBD1. Trimming removed 4 bases from V and 11 bases from J; junction bases left unmatched: 12. This CDR3 has 14 residues. Germline V CDR1 and CDR2: SGHNT, YYREEE (reference sequence). The CDR3 protein is CASSGSRDRARAFF. The CDR3 nucleotides are TGTGCCAGCAGCGGCTCCCGGGACAGGGCGAGGGCTTTCTTT.

This chain joins TRBV9 and TRBJ1-2, with 8 bases aligning to TRBD1. Trimming at V came to 0 bases and at J to 7 bases, leaving 8 bases not matched to a gene. CDR1 and CDR2 (germline): SGDLS, YYNGEE. The CDR3 has 15 residues. Here the CDR3 reads CASSVASQGGFGYTF. The CDR3 DNA reads as TGTGCCAGCAGCGTAGCCTCACAGGGGGGATTTGGCTACACCTTC. Full variable domain (remainder filled in from reference TRBV9 and TRBJ1-2): DSGVTQTPKHLITATGQRVTLRCSPRSGDLSVYWYQQSLDQGLQFLIQYYNGEERAKGNILERFSAQQFPDLHSELNLSSLELGDSALYFCASSVASQGGFGYTFGSGTRLTVV.

This chain links TRBV27 with TRBJ2-3, with 9 bases that match TRBD2. This CDR3 is 14 amino acids long. Trimming cost V 7 bases and J 0 bases; bases outside gene matches: 2. Germline V gene lookup returns CDR1 MNHEY and CDR2 SMNVEV (reference sequence). CDR3 region: CASKTSGSTDTQYF. In DNA form, the CDR3 reads TGTGCCAGCAAGACTAGCGGTAGCACAGATACGCAGTATTTT.

The CDR3 bases are TGTGCCAGCAGTTTATTCTTTCCGCTAGCGGGACTCGGCGATACGCAGTATTTT. Encoded protein: CASSLFFPLAGLGDTQYF. The chain links TRBV27 to TRBJ2-3; 9 positions agree with TRBD2. Germline V lookup: CDR1 MNHEY, CDR2 SMNVEV (reference sequence). Losses at the gene ends were 1 base for V and 6 bases for J; bases not matched to a gene: 14. CDR3 length equals 18 residues.

The V gene is TRBV4-1, the J gene TRBJ2-5; TRBD2 matches 8 bases. CDR3 length: 16 residues. V was clipped by 0 bases and J by 5 bases; unmatched bases: 8. Germline CDR1 and CDR2: MGHRA and YSYEKL. The CDR3 sequence is CASSQDYSGGPETQYF. CDR3 sequence (DNA): TGCGCCAGCAGCCAAGACTACTCGGGGGGGCCGGAGACCCAGTACTTC.

This clone appeared a single time. The chain employs TRBV7-2 and TRBJ2-5; D ambiguous. Deletions cut 1 base from V and 2 bases from J, with 11 bases between. CDR1 and CDR2 from the germline V gene are SGHTA and FQGNSA. This CDR3 comprises 15 residues. The CDR3 DNA follows: TGTGCCAGCAGCTTAGGGGTAGGTCCTCAAGAGACCCAGTACTTC. This gives the protein CASSLGVGPQETQYF. The full variable domain, rest sourced from reference TRBV7-2 and TRBJ2-5, is GAGVSQSPSNKVTEKGKDVELRCDPISGHTALYWYRQSLGQGLEFLIYFQGNSAPDKSGLPSDRFSAERTGGSVSTLTIQRTQQEDSAVYLCASSLGVGPQETQYFGPGTRLLVL.

V is TRBV5-4 and J is TRBJ1-4; a weak D match, TRBD1 (6 bases). CDR1 and CDR2 (germline): SGHNT, YYREEE (reference sequence). The CDR3 extends over 15 amino acids. Between the trimmed V and J ends, which lost 4 bases and 10 bases, there was a span of 20 bases. The CDR3 spells CASSLDRFPTAKLFF. The CDR3 DNA is TGTGCCAGCAGCCTTGACAGGTTCCCTACAGCAAAACTGTTTTTT. The full variable domain, in which reference TRBV5-4 and TRBJ1-4 provide the parts outside the CDR3, is ETGVTQSPTHLIKTRGQQVTLRCSSQSGHNTVSWYQQALGQGPQFIFQYYREEENGRGNFPPRFSGLQFPNYSSELNVNALELDDSALYLCASSLDRFPTAKLFFGSGTQLSVL.

J is TRBJ1-1 and V is TRBV5-1; TRBD1 might be the D (5 bases). The V gene lost 3 bases and the J gene lost 7 bases, with 16 bases spanning the gap. Germline CDR1 SGHRS, CDR2 YFSETQ. This CDR3 spans 14 amino acids. CDR3 coding DNA: TGCGCCAGCAGCTATCAGGGAGAGGGCGGTGAAGCTTTCTTT. Translating it yields CASSYQGEGGEAFF.

This clone has a handful of counts. Here the CDR3 DNA reads TGTGCCAGTAGTATCGGCGCGGGGGCTGGAAACACCATATATTTT. Translation gives CASSIGAGAGNTIYF. The chain recombines TRBV19 with TRBJ1-3, with TRBD1 as a possible D gene (5 bases). This CDR3 region has 15 residues. Germline values: CDR1 LNHDA, CDR2 SQIVND (reference sequence). The germline V and J ends were trimmed by 3 bases and 2 bases, with 11 bases remaining between them.